This is a list of T cell receptor beta chains from one sample in a study of chemoradiotherapy in HPV16-positive cancers. TCRdb's copy holds only in-frame clones and misses some; the assay was immunoSEQ multiplex PCR. The sample carries roughly 15,000 clones, under 85% recorded once. The material was obtained from a patient who underwent chemoradiotherapy. The receptors were sampled from a human donor with HPV-associated anogenital cancer. Both conserved end residues are part of each CDR3. The D gene is left open where the match is weak. Rows give clone size only sometimes, using once, few, many, or a class for an expanded clone.

J: TRBJ1-6; length: 15; D: NA; size: once; V: TRBV4-1; CDR3: CASSQDGTARSPLHF; DNA: TGCGCCAGCAGCCAAGATGGAACAGCGAGGTCACCCCTCCACTTT
J: TRBJ1-2; length: 13; D: TRBD1; size: few; V: TRBV9; CDR3: CASSPDRGYGYTF; DNA: TGTGCCAGCAGCCCTGACAGGGGATATGGCTACACCTTC
J: TRBJ2-1; length: 18; D: TRBD2; size: NA; V: TRBV5-1; CDR3: CASSLSIYFQRERGEQFF; DNA: TGCGCCAGCAGCTTGAGTATTTATTTCCAGCGGGAGAGGGGTGAGCAGTTCTTC
J: TRBJ1-5; length: 13; D: NA; size: few; V: TRBV6-5; CDR3: CASSYSRNQPQHF; DNA: TGTGCCAGCAGTTACTCGAGGAATCAGCCCCAGCATTTT
J: TRBJ2-3; length: 17; D: TRBD2; size: NA; V: TRBV9; CDR3: CASSGGTSGRGADTQYF; DNA: TGTGCCAGCAGCGGGGGGACTAGCGGGAGGGGAGCAGATACGCAGTATTTT
J: TRBJ2-7; length: 15; D: TRBD2; size: NA; V: TRBV19; CDR3: CASRVAGKNSYEQYF; DNA: TGTGCCAGTAGGGTAGCGGGAAAGAACTCCTACGAGCAGTACTTC
J: TRBJ1-5; length: 15; D: NA; size: NA; V: TRBV4-1; CDR3: CASSQEMTGNQPQHF; DNA: TGCGCCAGCAGCCAAGAGATGACGGGGAATCAGCCCCAGCATTTT
J: TRBJ2-1; length: 14; D: TRBD2; size: few; V: TRBV6-6; CDR3: CASRTGRPPAEQFF; DNA: TGTGCCAGCCGGACCGGGAGGCCGCCTGCTGAGCAGTTCTTC
J: TRBJ1-3; length: 12; D: NA; size: NA; V: TRBV6-5; CDR3: CASSYNGNTIYF; DNA: TGTGCCAGCAGTTACAATGGAAACACCATATATTTT
J: TRBJ1-3; length: 14; D: TRBD1; size: NA; V: TRBV5-1; CDR3: CASSIQGSGNTIYF; DNA: TGCGCCAGCAGCATACAGGGGAGTGGAAACACCATATATTTT
J: TRBJ2-5; length: 15; D: TRBD2; size: NA; V: TRBV2; CDR3: CASIWGLAGTETQYF; DNA: TGTGCCAGCATCTGGGGGCTAGCGGGAACTGAGACCCAGTACTTC
J: TRBJ2-2; length: 12; D: NA; size: NA; V: TRBV29-1; CDR3: CSAGRNTGELFF; DNA: TGCAGCGCCGGACGGAACACCGGGGAGCTGTTTTTT
J: TRBJ2-7; length: 17; D: NA; size: NA; V: TRBV28; CDR3: CASSLLGDNLRVYEQYF; DNA: TGTGCCAGCAGTTTATTAGGGGACAACCTAAGGGTCTACGAGCAGTACTTC
J: TRBJ2-7; length: 13; D: NA; size: NA; V: TRBV9; CDR3: CASSVGISGEQYF; DNA: TGTGCCAGCAGCGTCGGGATCTCGGGCGAGCAGTACTTC
J: TRBJ1-2; length: 15; D: TRBD1; size: NA; V: TRBV6-5; CDR3: CASSYYGTGGYGYTF; DNA: TGTGCCAGCAGTTATTACGGGACAGGGGGCTATGGCTACACCTTC
J: TRBJ2-2; length: 17; D: TRBD1; size: NA; V: TRBV9; CDR3: CASSPHTGGANTGELFF; DNA: TGTGCCAGCAGCCCCCATACAGGGGGCGCGAACACCGGGGAGCTGTTTTTT
J: TRBJ2-5; length: 14; D: NA; size: NA; V: TRBV5-1; CDR3: CASSLEGGQETQYF; DNA: TGCGCCAGCAGCTTGGAGGGGGGCCAAGAGACCCAGTACTTC
J: TRBJ1-2; length: 14; D: NA; size: NA; V: TRBV9; CDR3: CASSVQGGFDGYTF; DNA: TGTGCCAGCAGCGTACAAGGGGGTTTTGATGGCTACACCTTC
J: TRBJ1-2; length: 16; D: NA; size: NA; V: TRBV18; CDR3: CASSHVQEREDYGYTF; DNA: TGTGCCAGCTCACACGTTCAGGAAAGGGAGGACTATGGCTACACCTTC
J: TRBJ1-1; length: 15; D: NA; size: few; V: TRBV7-9; CDR3: CASSPKQRLNTEAFF; DNA: TGTGCCAGCAGCCCAAAACAGAGATTGAACACTGAAGCTTTCTTT
J: TRBJ2-7; length: 15; D: TRBD1; size: NA; V: TRBV11-3; CDR3: CASSAVGQGAYEQYF; DNA: TGTGCCAGCAGCGCGGTAGGACAGGGGGCCTACGAGCAGTACTTC
J: TRBJ1-5; length: 13; D: NA; size: NA; V: TRBV18; CDR3: CASSPGGNQPQHF; DNA: TGTGCCAGCTCACCGGGGGGGAATCAGCCCCAGCATTTT
J: TRBJ1-2; length: 13; D: NA; size: once; V: TRBV11-3; CDR3: CASSLDRGYGYTF; DNA: TGTGCCAGCAGCTTAGATCGAGGGTATGGCTACACCTTC
J: TRBJ2-1; length: 18; D: TRBD2; size: NA; V: TRBV4-2; CDR3: CASSLRSLAGGPDNEQFF; DNA: TGTGCCAGCAGCTTGCGCTCCTTAGCGGGAGGGCCCGACAATGAGCAGTTCTTC
J: TRBJ2-2; length: 17; D: TRBD2; size: NA; V: TRBV19; CDR3: CASKPGLAGANTGELFF; DNA: TGTGCCAGCAAGCCGGGACTAGCGGGAGCGAACACCGGGGAGCTGTTTTTT
J: TRBJ1-2; length: 17; D: TRBD1; size: NA; V: TRBV18; CDR3: CASSRGQGNSLDYGYTF; DNA: TGTGCCAGCTCACGGGGACAGGGAAACTCATTGGACTATGGCTACACCTTC
J: TRBJ1-2; length: 13; D: NA; size: NA; V: TRBV27; CDR3: CASTRGGGYGYTF; DNA: TGTGCCAGCACCCGGGGGGGTGGCTATGGCTACACCTTC
J: TRBJ2-2; length: 16; D: NA; size: NA; V: TRBV11-3; CDR3: CASSLAGRANTGELFF; DNA: TGTGCCAGCAGCTTGGCGGGGAGAGCGAACACCGGGGAGCTGTTTTTT
J: TRBJ1-1; length: 18; D: TRBD1; size: once; V: TRBV5-1; CDR3: CASSLRPGTGGENTEAFF; DNA: TGCGCCAGCAGCCTAAGACCCGGGACAGGGGGCGAAAACACTGAAGCTTTCTTT